This TCR beta chain was captured in a study of T cells after yellow fever vaccination. This clonotype was recorded a few times. Per germline, CDR1 SGHVS and CDR2 FQNEAQ. The ends were cut back, 5 bases at V and 8 bases at J, with 18 bases in the middle. The CDR3 consists of 14 residues. Each CDR3 protein is one row after TCRdb ran MiXCR on the 5' RACE reads. Altogether approximately 140,000 distinct CDR3 sequences are present, roughly 8% being singletons, with the ten largest covering less than 0.95%. The chain carries TRBV7-8 and TRBJ1-2; D gene ambiguous. The sample in question was CD4+ T cells sorted from PBMCs, obtained 5 days after the yellow fever booster vaccination. The sequence derives from a man aged 30 to 39 who received the YFV17D yellow fever vaccine. CDR3 nucleotides: TGTGCCAGCAGCCCGGTCGGTCTTCGTGGGGGCTACACCTTC. It encodes CASSPVGLRGGYTF.